This T cell receptor (beta chain) was retrieved from a study of persistence of HIV-infected CD4 T cells. Study overall: Isolated cells were CMV- and HIV-1 Gag-responding CD4+ T cells. Multiple blood draws of up to roughly 180 mL, except a couple of donors with single leukapheresis. Study-wide results and caveats: Rare CMV-responding cells carrying HIV-1 proviruses were not analyzed separately for TCR.

The CDR3 contains 14 residues. J lost 3 bases, V lost 6 bases, and 5 bases had no gene match. The germline gives CDR1 MNHEY, CDR2 SVGAGI. Cells were stimulated with CMV-infected fibroblast lysates at 8.5 to 10 ug/mL. Sorted nonresponding memory CD4+ T cells were CD40L-negative, CD69-negative, CD45RO-high. Donors had undetectable plasma HIV-1 RNA, under 50 copies/mL, for 4+ years. Notes on this clone: Its cognate antigen is unknown.

This was the immunoSEQ version 4 assay in survey mode. This table comes from immunoSEQ multiplex PCR, and its TCRdb copy is limited to in-frame clones, with some not included. The repertoire holds approximately 31,000 clones, over 80% seen once, with 5% to 7.5% in the top ten. The specimen was CD4+ T cells sorted from PBMCs after approximately 19-hour stimulation, collected from a patient who received antiretroviral therapy. The J gene is TRBJ2-7, the V gene TRBV6-5, with TRBD1 matching 10 bases. The sequence came from an adult woman with HIV who was CMV-seropositive. The chain's CDR3 is CASRKGQGHYEQYF. The CDR3 coding sequence is TGTGCCAGCAGAAAGGGACAGGGGCACTACGAGCAGTACTTC.